This TCR beta chain was found in a study of blood T cell repertoires in COVID-19. About the research overall: Acute-phase and convalescent COVID-19 samples originated in the United States, Italy and Spain.

V shed 3 bases and J shed 5 bases, with 16 bases lying between them. The germline V gene has CDR1 SGHAT and CDR2 FQNNGV. The CDR3 sequence is 15 residues long. The protocol was immunoSEQ multiplex PCR, while the TCRdb copy is restricted to in-frame clones and leaves out a portion. The sample carries some 50,000 clones, over 80% recorded once. The rearrangement joins TRBV11-2 to TRBJ1-1; tentatively, D is TRBD1 (6 bases). Sequencing input: peripheral blood. The receptor was isolated from a man older than 75 in a cohort sampled during active COVID-19. CDR3 nucleotides: TGTGCCAGCAGCTTCACGCAGGGGCGAGAAACTGAAGCTTTCTTT. It codes for CASSFTQGRETEAFF.